The clone carrying this T cell receptor beta chain has more than one count but fewer than ten. Its antigen remains unidentified. The source of the sample is a study of beta chain features in type 1 diabetes. In the study overall: Roughly 110,000,000 sorted cells were examined across all samples. Regarding the study as a whole: A moderate, significant TCRB CDR3 shortening appeared in type 1 diabetes across four CD4+ subsets.

In total, each donor contributed a single heparinised blood draw that averaged about 120 mL. CD4+ cells of the naive, central memory, regulatory and stem cell-like memory types were sorted via CD45RO/CCR7/CD25/CD127/CD95/CD27. Without exception, sorted populations had purity beyond 98%. TCRB transcripts that were expressed got sequenced, as all of the isolated RNA had been reverse transcribed. Assay: immunoSEQ multiplex PCR; the TCRdb copy retains only in-frame clones and omits some. The table lists about 340,000 clones, roughly 13% of them singletons. V lost 4 bases, J lost 1 base, and 3 bases stayed unmatched. Germline V gene data show CDR1 as SEHNR and CDR2 as FQNEAQ (reference sequence). This CDR3 has 14 residues.

This clonotype originated in a young woman with type 1 diabetes. The sequencing input was naive CD4+ T cells from blood. The gene calls are TRBV7-9 and TRBJ1-1; 7 bases are shared with TRBD1. The CDR3 DNA reads as TGTGCCAGCAGCTCGGGACAGACGAACACTGAAGCTTTCTTT. Residues: CASSSGQTNTEAFF.